A single sample is the source of the 9 T cell receptor beta chains below, sequenced in a study of technical replicates of blood from several donors. Profiled with immunoSEQ multiplex PCR; TCRdb holds only in-frame clones, not every one. Altogether approximately 95,000 clones are present, about 95% being singletons, with the ten largest covering approximately 0.36%. The specimen was T cells isolated from PBMCs. The origin of the receptors is a human donor in good health.

The chain carries TRBV2 and TRBJ2-7, with D uncertain. The CDR3 consists of 12 residues. Trimming stripped 6 bases from V and 0 bases from J, with 6 bases between. The germline V gene has CDR1 SNHLY and CDR2 FYNNEI. CDR3 in DNA: TGTGCCAGCAGGACTGACTCCTACGAGCAGTACTTC. This codes for CASRTDSYEQYF.

The chain joins TRBV5-5 to TRBJ1-5, with TRBD1 matching over 7 bases. This CDR3 comprises 15 residues. Germline lookup yields CDR1 SGHKS and CDR2 YYEKEE (reference sequence). V was pared by 0 bases and J by 2 bases, with 2 bases of the junction left unmatched. CDR3 nucleotide sequence: TGTGCCAGCAGCTTGGTTGGGACAGGCAATCAGCCCCAGCATTTT. Amino acid sequence: CASSLVGTGNQPQHF. The complete variable domain, with remaining parts taken from reference TRBV5-5 and TRBJ1-5, reads DAGVTQSPTHLIKTRGQQVTLRCSPISGHKSVSWYQQVLGQGPQFIFQYYEKEERGRGNFPDRFSARQFPNYSSELNVNALLLGDSALYLCASSLVGTGNQPQHFGDGTRLSIL.

V and J are TRBV2 and TRBJ1-1; maybe TRBD1 (5 bases). Germline V gene lookup returns CDR1 SNHLY and CDR2 FYNNEI. The CDR3 totals 11 residues. Trimming cost V 11 bases and J 1 base, with 8 bases left between them. CDR3 loop: CAAQGNTEAFF. The CDR3 DNA follows: TGTGCCGCCCAGGGGAACACTGAAGCTTTCTTT.

The rearrangement joins TRBV10-1 to TRBJ2-3; a possible D gene is TRBD2 (6 bases). The CDR3 runs 14 residues. V dropped 2 bases and J dropped 0 bases, with 6 bases sitting between them. Germline V gives CDR1 WNHNN, CDR2 SYGVQD (reference sequence). The CDR3 sequence: CASSESGSTDTQYF. The CDR3 coding sequence is TGCGCCAGCAGTGAGAGCGGGAGCACAGATACGCAGTATTTT.

This chain joins TRBV5-1 and TRBJ1-2; D ambiguous. CDR3 length equals 14 residues. Deletions cut 4 bases from V and 0 bases from J, with 10 bases between. Germline lookup yields CDR1 SGHRS and CDR2 YFSETQ. In nucleotides, the CDR3 is TGCGCCAGCAGCCCGGATCGGGCTAACTATGGCTACACCTTC. Translating it yields CASSPDRANYGYTF.

As for this clone: The sample holds other DNA sequences that translate to the same CDR3. The V call is TRBV10-3, the J call TRBJ2-3; D may be TRBD1 (5 bases). From germline, CDR1 is ENHRY and CDR2 SYGVKD. The CDR3 consists of 15 residues. V dropped 0 bases and J dropped 0 bases, with 7 bases sitting between them. In nucleotides, the CDR3 is TGTGCCATCAGTGAGTCCGCAGGGAGCACAGATACGCAGTATTTT. Translated: CAISESAGSTDTQYF.

The DNA for the CDR3 is TGTGCCAGCAGCCCCATGACCGAGGGTGGATCCTACGAGCAGTACTTC. Its protein is CASSPMTEGGSYEQYF. The genes are TRBV5-6 and TRBJ2-7, with a tentative D call TRBD2 (5 bases). Germline CDR1 SGHDT, CDR2 YYEEEE. The CDR3 extends over 16 amino acids. V was clipped by 4 bases and J by 1 base, with 18 bases between them.

The gene calls are TRBV7-3 and TRBJ2-1, with 8 bases that match TRBD2. Germline V gene lookup returns CDR1 SGHTA and CDR2 FQGTGA. The CDR3 contains 15 residues. With 3 bases clipped from V and 7 bases from J, the junction kept 8 bases outside the gene matches. CDR3 DNA sequence: TGTGCCAGCAGCTTGCTAGGACTAGCTATTAATGAGCAGTTCTTC. Protein product: CASSLLGLAINEQFF.

The chain couples TRBV7-6 to TRBJ2-1; 15 bases fit TRBD2. There are 18 residues in the CDR3. Germline V gives CDR1 SGHVS, CDR2 FNYEAQ. The V and J ends lost 4 bases and 0 bases, in that order; junction bases with no gene match: 4. The CDR3 DNA sequence: TGTGCCAGCAGCTCTGGACTAGCGGGAGGGAGCTCCTACAATGAGCAGTTCTTC. Amino acid sequence: CASSSGLAGGSSYNEQFF.